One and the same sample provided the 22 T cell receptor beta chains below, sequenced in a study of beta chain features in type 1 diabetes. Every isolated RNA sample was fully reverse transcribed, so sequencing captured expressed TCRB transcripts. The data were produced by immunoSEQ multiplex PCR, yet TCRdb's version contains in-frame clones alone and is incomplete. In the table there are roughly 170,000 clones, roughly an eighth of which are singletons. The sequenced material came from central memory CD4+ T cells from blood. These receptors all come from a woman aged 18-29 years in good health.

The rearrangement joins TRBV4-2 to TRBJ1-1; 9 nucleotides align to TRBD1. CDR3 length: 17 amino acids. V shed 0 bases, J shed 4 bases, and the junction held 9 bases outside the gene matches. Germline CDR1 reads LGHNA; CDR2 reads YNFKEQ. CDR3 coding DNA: TGTGCCAGCAGCCAAGAGATGACAGGGGGGCGCTCCACTGAAGCTTTCTTT. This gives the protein CASSQEMTGGRSTEAFF.

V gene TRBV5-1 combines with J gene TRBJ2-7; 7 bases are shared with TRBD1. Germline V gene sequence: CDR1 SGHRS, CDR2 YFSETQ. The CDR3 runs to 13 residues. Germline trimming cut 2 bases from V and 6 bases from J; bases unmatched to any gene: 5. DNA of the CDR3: TGCGCCAGCAGCTTAGGGACAGTCGGCGAGCAGTACTTC. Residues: CASSLGTVGEQYF. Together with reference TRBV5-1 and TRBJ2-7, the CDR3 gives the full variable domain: KAGVTQTPRYLIKTRGQQVTLSCSPISGHRSVSWYQQTPGQGLQFLFEYFSETQRNKGNFPGRFSGRQFSNSRSEMNVSTLELGDSALYLCASSLGTVGEQYFGPGTRLTVT.

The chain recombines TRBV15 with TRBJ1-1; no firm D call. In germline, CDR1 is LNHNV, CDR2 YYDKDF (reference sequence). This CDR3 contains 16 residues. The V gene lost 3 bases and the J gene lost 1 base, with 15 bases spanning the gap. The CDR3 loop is CATSRDFSAGNTEAFF. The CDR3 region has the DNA TGTGCCACCAGCAGGGACTTTTCGGCGGGGAACACTGAAGCTTTCTTT.

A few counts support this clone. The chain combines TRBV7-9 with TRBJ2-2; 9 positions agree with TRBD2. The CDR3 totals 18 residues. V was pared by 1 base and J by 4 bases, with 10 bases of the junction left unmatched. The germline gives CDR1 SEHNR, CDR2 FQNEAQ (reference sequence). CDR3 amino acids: CASSLDGPLAGPTGELFF. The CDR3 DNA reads TGTGCCAGCAGCTTAGATGGGCCGCTAGCGGGACCCACCGGGGAGCTGTTTTTT.

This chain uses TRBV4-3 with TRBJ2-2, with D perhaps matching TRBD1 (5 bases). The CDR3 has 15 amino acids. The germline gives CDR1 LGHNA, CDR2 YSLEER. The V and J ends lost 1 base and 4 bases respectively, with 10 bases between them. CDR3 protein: CASSQAIGATGELFF. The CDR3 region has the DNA TGCGCCAGCAGCCAAGCAATAGGGGCCACCGGGGAGCTGTTTTTT.

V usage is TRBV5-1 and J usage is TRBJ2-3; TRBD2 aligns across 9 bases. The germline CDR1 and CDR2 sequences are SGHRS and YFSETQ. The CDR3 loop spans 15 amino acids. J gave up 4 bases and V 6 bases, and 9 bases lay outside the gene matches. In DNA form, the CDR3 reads TGCGCCAGCACCGTTAGCGGGAGAGACGCAGATACGCAGTATTTT. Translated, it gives CASTVSGRDADTQYF.

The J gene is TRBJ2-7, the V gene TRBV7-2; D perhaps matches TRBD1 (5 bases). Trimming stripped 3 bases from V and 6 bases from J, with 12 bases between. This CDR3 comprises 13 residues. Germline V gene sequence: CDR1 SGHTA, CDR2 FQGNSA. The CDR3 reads CASSFGKGFEQYF. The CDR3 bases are TGTGCCAGCAGCTTCGGCAAGGGGTTCGAGCAGTACTTC.

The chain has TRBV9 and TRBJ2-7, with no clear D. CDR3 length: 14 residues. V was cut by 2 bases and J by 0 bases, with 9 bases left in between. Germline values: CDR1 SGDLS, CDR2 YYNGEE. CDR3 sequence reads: CASSVGEISYEQYF. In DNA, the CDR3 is TGTGCCAGCAGCGTGGGCGAGATCTCCTACGAGCAGTACTTC.

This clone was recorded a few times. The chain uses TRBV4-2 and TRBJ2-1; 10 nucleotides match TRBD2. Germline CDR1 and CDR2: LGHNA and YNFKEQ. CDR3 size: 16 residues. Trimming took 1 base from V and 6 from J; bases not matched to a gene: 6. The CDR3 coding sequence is TGTGCCAGCAGCCAAGTGGCTAGCGGGAGTTTCAATGAGCAGTTCTTC. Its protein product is CASSQVASGSFNEQFF.

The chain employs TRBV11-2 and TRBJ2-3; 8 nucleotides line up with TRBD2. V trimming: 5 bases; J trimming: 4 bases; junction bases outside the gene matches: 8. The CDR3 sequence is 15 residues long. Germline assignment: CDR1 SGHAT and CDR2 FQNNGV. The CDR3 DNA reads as TGTGCCAGCAGCCTATGGACAGCGGGGGCAGATACGCAGTATTTT. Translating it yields CASSLWTAGADTQYF.

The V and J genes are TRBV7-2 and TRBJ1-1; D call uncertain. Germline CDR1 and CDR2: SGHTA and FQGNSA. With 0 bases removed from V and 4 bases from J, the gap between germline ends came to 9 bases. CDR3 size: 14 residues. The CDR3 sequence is CASSLAAGGTEAFF. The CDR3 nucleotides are TGTGCCAGCAGCTTAGCGGCAGGAGGCACTGAAGCTTTCTTT. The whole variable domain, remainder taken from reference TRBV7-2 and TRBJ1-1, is GAGVSQSPSNKVTEKGKDVELRCDPISGHTALYWYRQSLGQGLEFLIYFQGNSAPDKSGLPSDRFSAERTGGSVSTLTIQRTQQEDSAVYLCASSLAAGGTEAFFGQGTRLTVV.

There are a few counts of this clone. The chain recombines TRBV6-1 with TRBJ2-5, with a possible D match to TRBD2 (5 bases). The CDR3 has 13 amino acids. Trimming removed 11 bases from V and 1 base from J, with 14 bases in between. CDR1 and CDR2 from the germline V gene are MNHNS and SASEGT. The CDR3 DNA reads TGTGCCTCTAAGCGGCCGTTCCAAGAGACCCAGTACTTC. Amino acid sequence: CASKRPFQETQYF.

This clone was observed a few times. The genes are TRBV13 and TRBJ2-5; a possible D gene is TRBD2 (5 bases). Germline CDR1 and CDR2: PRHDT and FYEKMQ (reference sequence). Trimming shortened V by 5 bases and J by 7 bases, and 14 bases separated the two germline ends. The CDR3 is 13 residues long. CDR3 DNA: TGTGCCAGCAGCCCCGGGCCCCGGGGGACCCAGTACTTC. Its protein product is CASSPGPRGTQYF.

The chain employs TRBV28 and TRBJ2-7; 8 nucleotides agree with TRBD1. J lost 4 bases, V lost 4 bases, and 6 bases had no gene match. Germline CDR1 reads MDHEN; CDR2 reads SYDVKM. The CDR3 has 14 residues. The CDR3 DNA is TGTGCCAGCAGTTCACCCTGGGACAGGTACGAGCAGTACTTC. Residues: CASSSPWDRYEQYF.

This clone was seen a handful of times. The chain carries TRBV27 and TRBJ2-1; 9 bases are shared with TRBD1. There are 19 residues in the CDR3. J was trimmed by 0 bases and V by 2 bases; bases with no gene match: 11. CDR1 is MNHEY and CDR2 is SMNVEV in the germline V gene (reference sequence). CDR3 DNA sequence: TGTGCCAGCAGTTTAATACAGGGGGCGCGGATCAGCTCCTACAATGAGCAGTTCTTC. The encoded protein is CASSLIQGARISSYNEQFF.

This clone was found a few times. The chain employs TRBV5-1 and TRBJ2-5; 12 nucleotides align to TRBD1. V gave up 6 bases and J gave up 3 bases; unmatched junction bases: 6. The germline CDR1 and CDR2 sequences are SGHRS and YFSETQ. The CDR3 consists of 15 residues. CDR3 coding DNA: TGCGCCAGCACCTCGGGGACAGGGGGCGAAGAGACCCAGTACTTC. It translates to CASTSGTGGEETQYF.

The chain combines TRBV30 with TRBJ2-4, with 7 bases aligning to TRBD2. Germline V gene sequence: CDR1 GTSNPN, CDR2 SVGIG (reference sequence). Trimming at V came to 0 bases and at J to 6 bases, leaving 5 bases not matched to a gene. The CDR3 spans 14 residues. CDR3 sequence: CAWSVRLALNIQYF. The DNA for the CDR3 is TGTGCCTGGAGTGTAAGACTAGCCCTAAACATTCAGTACTTC.

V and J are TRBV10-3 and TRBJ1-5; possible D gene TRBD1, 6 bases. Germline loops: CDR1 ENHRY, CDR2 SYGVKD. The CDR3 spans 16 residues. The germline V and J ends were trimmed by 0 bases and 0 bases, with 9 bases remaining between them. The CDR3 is CAISESRTVSNQPQHF. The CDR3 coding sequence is TGTGCCATCAGTGAGTCGAGGACAGTTAGCAATCAGCCCCAGCATTTT.

CDR3 sequence (DNA): TGTGCCAGCAGTTCCCAACTACAGGCCCAAGAACTGTTTTTT. Its protein is CASSSQLQAQELFF. This chain links TRBV27 with TRBJ1-4; TRBD1 is a possible D gene (5 bases). V lost 4 bases and J 12 bases, leaving 18 bases between the germline ends. The germline gives CDR1 MNHEY, CDR2 SMNVEV (reference sequence). The CDR3 length is 14 residues.

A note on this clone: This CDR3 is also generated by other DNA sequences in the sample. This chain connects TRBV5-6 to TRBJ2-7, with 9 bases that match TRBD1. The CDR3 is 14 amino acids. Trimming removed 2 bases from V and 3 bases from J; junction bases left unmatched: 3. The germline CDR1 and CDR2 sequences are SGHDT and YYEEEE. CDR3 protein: CASSFDRGSYEQYF. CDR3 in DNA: TGTGCCAGCAGCTTTGACAGGGGGAGCTACGAGCAGTACTTC. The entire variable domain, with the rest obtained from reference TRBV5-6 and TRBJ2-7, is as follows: DAGVTQSPTHLIKTRGQQVTLRCSPKSGHDTVSWYQQALGQGPQFIFQYYEEEERQRGNFPDRFSGHQFPNYSSELNVNALLLGDSALYLCASSFDRGSYEQYFGPGTRLTVT.

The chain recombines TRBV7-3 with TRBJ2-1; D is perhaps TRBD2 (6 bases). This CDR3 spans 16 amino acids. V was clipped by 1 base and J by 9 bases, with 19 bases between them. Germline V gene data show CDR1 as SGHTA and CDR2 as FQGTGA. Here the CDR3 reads CASSLMPPGVEGEQFF. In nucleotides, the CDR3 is TGTGCCAGCAGCTTAATGCCCCCCGGAGTGGAGGGTGAGCAGTTCTTC.

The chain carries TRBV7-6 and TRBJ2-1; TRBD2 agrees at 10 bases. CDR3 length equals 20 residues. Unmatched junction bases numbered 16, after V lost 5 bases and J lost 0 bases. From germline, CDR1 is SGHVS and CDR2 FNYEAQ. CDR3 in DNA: TGTGCCAGCAGCACCCCGCCGCGGACTAGCGGTTATAGCTCCTACAATGAGCAGTTCTTC. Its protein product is CASSTPPRTSGYSSYNEQFF.